This T cell receptor (beta chain) originates from a study of lymphopenia after photon versus proton radiotherapy. A note on this clone: Antigen unknown.

V was pared by 2 bases and J by 9 bases, with 11 bases between. Germline V lookup: CDR1 SQVTM, CDR2 ANQGSEA. CDR3 length: 12 amino acids. Study-level points and caveats: Only patients who died were analyzed for survival; proton advantage is unproven. Relative stability marked proton patients; photon patients lost diversity and naive cells. Oligoclonal CD8+ Temra expansion after nadir drove photon patients' diversity drop. Larger post-nadir TCR diversity loss correlated inversely with survival in deceased patients.

TCRdb's copy holds only in-frame clones and misses some; the assay was immunoSEQ multiplex PCR. This table holds about 17,000 clones, roughly 90% found once. This sample comprised peripheral blood, obtained from a patient treated with photon-based radiotherapy. V gene TRBV29-1 combines with J gene TRBJ2-1; D may be TRBD1 (6 bases). The sequence was collected from a woman between 40 and 55 years old with cholangiocarcinoma. DNA for the CDR3: TGCAGCGTTGAATGGGGGCTTGGTGAGCAGTTCTTC. It yields the protein CSVEWGLGEQFF.